This TCR beta chain is drawn from a study of cytomegalovirus exposure and HLA in healthy donors. Comments on this clone: The target antigen is unknown.

Study-level results: Several of the most significant clusters appeared, in a later analysis, to be linked to common viral pathogens. The study labeled approximately 150 TCR beta chains cytomegalovirus-associated.

The PCR used 60 Vbeta and 13 Jbeta primers. Measured with immunoSEQ multiplex PCR; TCRdb has only the in-frame clones, and not every one. The sample has 100,000 or so clones, 79% seen once. Germline assignment: CDR1 SQVTM and CDR2 ANQGSEA. The CDR3 contains 13 residues. V lost 3 bases to trimming and J lost 2 bases, with 8 bases between them. The chain links TRBV29-1 to TRBJ2-1, with a possible D match to TRBD2 (6 bases). The receptor was derived from a female donor in good health and CMV-seropositive. The source material was PBMCs. DNA of the CDR3: TGCAGCGTTGATTGGGGGGCCTACAATGAGCAGTTCTTC. It codes for CSVDWGAYNEQFF.